Listed below are T cell receptor beta chains from one sample, sequenced in a study of T-cell memory formation after mild COVID-19. One entry per CDR3 protein, called by TCRdb with MiXCR from the 5' RACE reads. The sample contains tens of thousands of distinct CDR3 sequences, about 6.3% of which appear only once. The sequenced material came from PBMCs or a T cell subset sorted from them (not recorded which). The receptors here all came from an adult who had mild COVID-19 (a few samples of this study predate the infection). Cell type and time point are not known. Each CDR3 is given with its conserved first and last residue. Fields, in order: V gene, clone size, J gene, CDR3 length, D gene, CDR3 protein, CDR3 DNA. A D gene is named only where the DNA matches it firmly. The size of a clone is reported for some rows only, either as once, few or many, or as a class for expanded clones.

V gene: TRBV10-3
clone size: many
J gene: TRBJ1-2
CDR3 length: 13
D gene: TRBD1
CDR3 protein: CAISPGTDYGYTF
CDR3 DNA: TGTGCCATCAGCCCCGGGACAGACTATGGCTACACCTTC

V gene: TRBV12-3/TRBV12-4
clone size: .
J gene: TRBJ2-3
CDR3 length: 14
D gene: .
CDR3 protein: CASRQAGRTDTQYF
CDR3 DNA: TGTGCCAGCAGGCAAGCGGGCCGCACAGATACGCAGTATTTT

V gene: TRBV9
clone size: many
J gene: TRBJ2-5
CDR3 length: 15
D gene: TRBD1
CDR3 protein: CASSVDGQGRETQYF
CDR3 DNA: TGTGCCAGCAGCGTAGACGGACAGGGGCGGGAGACCCAGTACTTC

V gene: TRBV14
clone size: few
J gene: TRBJ1-1
CDR3 length: 11
D gene: .
CDR3 protein: CASSRITEAFF
CDR3 DNA: TGTGCCAGCAGCCGTATCACTGAAGCTTTCTTT

V gene: TRBV7-8
clone size: .
J gene: TRBJ2-7
CDR3 length: 18
D gene: TRBD2
CDR3 protein: CASIPSPTKRETGDEQYF
CDR3 DNA: TGTGCCAGCATCCCCTCTCCGACTAAGCGGGAGACGGGGGACGAGCAGTACTTC

V gene: TRBV30
clone size: .
J gene: TRBJ1-5
CDR3 length: 13
D gene: .
CDR3 protein: CAWSVLPGQPQHF
CDR3 DNA: TGTGCCTGGAGTGTATTGCCTGGTCAGCCCCAGCATTTT

V gene: TRBV6-5
clone size: .
J gene: TRBJ1-5
CDR3 length: 11
D gene: .
CDR3 protein: CASGIYQPQHF
CDR3 DNA: TGTGCCAGCGGGATTTATCAGCCCCAGCATTTT

V gene: TRBV6-5
clone size: few
J gene: TRBJ2-1
CDR3 length: 14
D gene: .
CDR3 protein: CASSLVGRNNEQFF
CDR3 DNA: TGTGCCAGCAGCCTAGTGGGGCGGAACAATGAGCAGTTCTTC

V gene: TRBV7-2
clone size: .
J gene: TRBJ1-2
CDR3 length: 14
D gene: .
CDR3 protein: CASSLDTPYYGYTF
CDR3 DNA: TGTGCCAGCAGCTTAGATACACCTTACTATGGCTACACCTTC

V gene: TRBV11-2
clone size: many
J gene: TRBJ2-5
CDR3 length: 16
D gene: TRBD2
CDR3 protein: CASSSGLLGVQETQYF
CDR3 DNA: TGTGCCAGCAGCTCGGGACTACTGGGGGTACAAGAGACCCAGTACTTC

V gene: TRBV21-1
clone size: .
J gene: TRBJ1-2
CDR3 length: 15
D gene: .
CDR3 protein: CASSKAVGNNYGYTF
CDR3 DNA: TGTGCCAGCAGCAAAGCCGTGGGGAATAACTATGGCTACACCTTC

V gene: TRBV5-1
clone size: .
J gene: TRBJ1-2
CDR3 length: 12
D gene: TRBD1
CDR3 protein: CASSWGQNGYTF
CDR3 DNA: TGCGCCAGCAGCTGGGGACAGAACGGCTACACCTTC

V gene: TRBV4-1
clone size: few
J gene: TRBJ2-5
CDR3 length: 17
D gene: TRBD1
CDR3 protein: CASSQDPGQGLWETQYF
CDR3 DNA: TGCGCCAGCAGCCAAGACCCAGGACAGGGCCTCTGGGAGACCCAGTACTTC

V gene: TRBV5-5
clone size: few
J gene: TRBJ2-2
CDR3 length: 15
D gene: .
CDR3 protein: CASSFRPTNTGELFF
CDR3 DNA: TGTGCCAGCAGCTTTCGTCCAACGAACACCGGGGAGCTGTTTTTT

V gene: TRBV5-1
clone size: .
J gene: TRBJ2-3
CDR3 length: 15
D gene: .
CDR3 protein: CASSLLWGVTDTQYF
CDR3 DNA: TGCGCCAGCAGCTTGTTGTGGGGAGTCACAGATACGCAGTATTTT

V gene: TRBV12-3/TRBV12-4
clone size: many
J gene: TRBJ2-3
CDR3 length: 15
D gene: TRBD1
CDR3 protein: CASSLGQGVTDTQYF
CDR3 DNA: TGTGCCAGCAGTTTAGGACAGGGGGTCACAGATACGCAGTATTTT

V gene: TRBV18
clone size: many
J gene: TRBJ1-1
CDR3 length: 14
D gene: .
CDR3 protein: CASSPVTGNTEAFF
CDR3 DNA: TGTGCCAGCTCACCAGTGACAGGGAACACTGAAGCTTTCTTT

V gene: TRBV12-3/TRBV12-4
clone size: .
J gene: TRBJ2-1
CDR3 length: 12
D gene: TRBD2
CDR3 protein: CASSLGGRAGFF
CDR3 DNA: TGTGCCAGCAGTTTGGGCGGGAGGGCCGGGTTCTTC

V gene: TRBV18
clone size: .
J gene: TRBJ2-7
CDR3 length: 14
D gene: .
CDR3 protein: CASSPRSGGHEQYF
CDR3 DNA: TGTGCCAGCTCACCCCGGTCAGGGGGGCACGAGCAGTACTTC

V gene: TRBV7-2
clone size: many
J gene: TRBJ2-5
CDR3 length: 11
D gene: .
CDR3 protein: CASSLQETQYF
CDR3 DNA: TGTGCCAGCAGCTTGCAAGAGACCCAGTACTTC

V gene: TRBV12-3/TRBV12-4
clone size: few
J gene: TRBJ2-3
CDR3 length: 12
D gene: .
CDR3 protein: CASSYVSDTQYF
CDR3 DNA: TGTGCCAGCAGTTATGTTTCGGATACGCAGTATTTT

V gene: TRBV12-3/TRBV12-4
clone size: few
J gene: TRBJ2-5
CDR3 length: 14
D gene: .
CDR3 protein: CASSLRGGQETQYF
CDR3 DNA: TGTGCCAGCAGTTTACGGGGCGGGCAAGAGACCCAGTACTTC

V gene: TRBV12-3/TRBV12-4
clone size: few
J gene: TRBJ2-1
CDR3 length: 13
D gene: .
CDR3 protein: CASKESPYNEQFF
CDR3 DNA: TGTGCCAGCAAGGAGAGCCCCTACAATGAGCAGTTCTTC

V gene: TRBV5-1
clone size: many
J gene: TRBJ2-3
CDR3 length: 12
D gene: .
CDR3 protein: CASEDNTDTQYF
CDR3 DNA: TGCGCCAGCGAGGACAACACAGATACGCAGTATTTT

V gene: TRBV4-1
clone size: few
J gene: TRBJ1-2
CDR3 length: 16
D gene: TRBD1
CDR3 protein: CASSQSTGESNYGYTF
CDR3 DNA: TGCGCCAGCAGCCAATCGACAGGGGAGTCTAACTATGGCTACACCTTC

V gene: TRBV2
clone size: few
J gene: TRBJ2-2
CDR3 length: 15
D gene: TRBD2
CDR3 protein: CASMATGGLTGELFF
CDR3 DNA: TGTGCCAGCATGGCAACGGGGGGGCTGACCGGGGAGCTGTTTTTT

V gene: TRBV6-5
clone size: .
J gene: TRBJ1-2
CDR3 length: 14
D gene: .
CDR3 protein: CASSYGQGSYGYTF
CDR3 DNA: TGTGCCAGCAGTTATGGGCAGGGGTCCTATGGCTACACCTTC

V gene: TRBV4-3
clone size: many
J gene: TRBJ2-3
CDR3 length: 14
D gene: TRBD2
CDR3 protein: CASSQRAGDDTQYF
CDR3 DNA: TGCGCCAGCAGCCAGAGAGCGGGAGACGATACGCAGTATTTT

V gene: TRBV18
clone size: many
J gene: TRBJ2-1
CDR3 length: 13
D gene: .
CDR3 protein: CASSSDSYNEQFF
CDR3 DNA: TGTGCCAGCTCTTCCGACAGCTACAATGAGCAGTTCTTC

V gene: TRBV7-8
clone size: few
J gene: TRBJ1-4
CDR3 length: 18
D gene: TRBD1
CDR3 protein: CASSFASFTGQGNEKLFF
CDR3 DNA: TGTGCCAGCAGCTTTGCTTCTTTTACGGGACAGGGTAATGAAAAACTGTTTTTT

V gene: TRBV11-2
clone size: many
J gene: TRBJ2-3
CDR3 length: 15
D gene: .
CDR3 protein: CASLPRVDSTDTQYF
CDR3 DNA: TGTGCCAGCCTACCCCGCGTGGACAGCACAGATACGCAGTATTTT

V gene: TRBV7-9
clone size: few
J gene: TRBJ2-1
CDR3 length: 15
D gene: TRBD1
CDR3 protein: CASRRGDRVYNEQFF
CDR3 DNA: TGTGCCAGCAGAAGAGGGGACAGGGTCTACAATGAGCAGTTCTTC

V gene: TRBV2
clone size: .
J gene: TRBJ1-5
CDR3 length: 13
D gene: .
CDR3 protein: CASNEGFYQPQHF
CDR3 DNA: TGTGCCAGCAATGAAGGTTTTTATCAGCCCCAGCATTTT

V gene: TRBV6-5
clone size: many
J gene: TRBJ1-2
CDR3 length: 16
D gene: .
CDR3 protein: CASSYSGLAGSYGYTF
CDR3 DNA: TGTGCCAGCAGTTACTCCGGCCTTGCGGGGTCCTATGGCTACACCTTC

V gene: TRBV2
clone size: many
J gene: TRBJ2-7
CDR3 length: 14
D gene: .
CDR3 protein: CAGKRSIRDYEQYF
CDR3 DNA: TGTGCCGGAAAAAGGAGCATTCGGGACTACGAGCAGTACTTC

V gene: TRBV20-1
clone size: .
J gene: TRBJ2-5
CDR3 length: 11
D gene: .
CDR3 protein: CSARVRETQYF
CDR3 DNA: TGCAGTGCCCGGGTTAGAGAGACCCAGTACTTC

V gene: TRBV6-6
clone size: .
J gene: TRBJ1-1
CDR3 length: 15
D gene: .
CDR3 protein: CASSHRATPGTEAFF
CDR3 DNA: TGTGCCAGCAGTCACCGGGCCACACCGGGCACTGAAGCTTTCTTT

V gene: TRBV12-3/TRBV12-4
clone size: .
J gene: TRBJ1-6
CDR3 length: 15
D gene: .
CDR3 protein: CASSLGHWSDSPLHF
CDR3 DNA: TGTGCCAGCAGTTTGGGACATTGGTCGGATTCACCCCTCCACTTT

V gene: TRBV19
clone size: few
J gene: TRBJ1-2
CDR3 length: 13
D gene: TRBD1
CDR3 protein: CATHRDSNYGYTF
CDR3 DNA: TGTGCCACCCACCGGGACAGCAACTATGGCTACACCTTC

V gene: TRBV2
clone size: many
J gene: TRBJ2-2
CDR3 length: 15
D gene: .
CDR3 protein: CASSVRGENTGELFF
CDR3 DNA: TGTGCCAGCAGTGTTAGGGGGGAGAACACCGGGGAGCTGTTTTTT

V gene: TRBV10-3
clone size: many
J gene: TRBJ1-1
CDR3 length: 14
D gene: TRBD1
CDR3 protein: CAISGQGAGTEAFF
CDR3 DNA: TGTGCCATCAGTGGTCAGGGGGCTGGCACTGAAGCTTTCTTT

V gene: TRBV7-9
clone size: many
J gene: TRBJ1-5
CDR3 length: 16
D gene: TRBD1
CDR3 protein: CASSRGRDRGGQPQHF
CDR3 DNA: TGTGCCAGCAGCCGGGGACGGGACAGGGGAGGTCAGCCCCAGCATTTT

V gene: TRBV19
clone size: many
J gene: TRBJ2-7
CDR3 length: 15
D gene: .
CDR3 protein: CASSNPRGFSYEQYF
CDR3 DNA: TGTGCCAGTAGTAACCCCCGGGGCTTTTCCTACGAGCAGTACTTC

V gene: TRBV7-9
clone size: .
J gene: TRBJ1-5
CDR3 length: 16
D gene: .
CDR3 protein: CASSLDLGDSNQPQHF
CDR3 DNA: TGTGCCAGCAGCTTAGATTTGGGGGATAGCAATCAGCCCCAGCATTTT

V gene: TRBV15
clone size: many
J gene: TRBJ2-6
CDR3 length: 18
D gene: .
CDR3 protein: CATSRDLGGPAGANVLTF
CDR3 DNA: TGTGCCACCAGCAGAGATTTGGGGGGTCCGGCTGGGGCCAACGTCCTGACTTTC

V gene: TRBV12-3/TRBV12-4
clone size: many
J gene: TRBJ1-5
CDR3 length: 16
D gene: TRBD1
CDR3 protein: CASSLAQGDYLKPQHF
CDR3 DNA: TGTGCCAGCAGTTTAGCGCAGGGGGACTACTTGAAGCCCCAGCATTTT